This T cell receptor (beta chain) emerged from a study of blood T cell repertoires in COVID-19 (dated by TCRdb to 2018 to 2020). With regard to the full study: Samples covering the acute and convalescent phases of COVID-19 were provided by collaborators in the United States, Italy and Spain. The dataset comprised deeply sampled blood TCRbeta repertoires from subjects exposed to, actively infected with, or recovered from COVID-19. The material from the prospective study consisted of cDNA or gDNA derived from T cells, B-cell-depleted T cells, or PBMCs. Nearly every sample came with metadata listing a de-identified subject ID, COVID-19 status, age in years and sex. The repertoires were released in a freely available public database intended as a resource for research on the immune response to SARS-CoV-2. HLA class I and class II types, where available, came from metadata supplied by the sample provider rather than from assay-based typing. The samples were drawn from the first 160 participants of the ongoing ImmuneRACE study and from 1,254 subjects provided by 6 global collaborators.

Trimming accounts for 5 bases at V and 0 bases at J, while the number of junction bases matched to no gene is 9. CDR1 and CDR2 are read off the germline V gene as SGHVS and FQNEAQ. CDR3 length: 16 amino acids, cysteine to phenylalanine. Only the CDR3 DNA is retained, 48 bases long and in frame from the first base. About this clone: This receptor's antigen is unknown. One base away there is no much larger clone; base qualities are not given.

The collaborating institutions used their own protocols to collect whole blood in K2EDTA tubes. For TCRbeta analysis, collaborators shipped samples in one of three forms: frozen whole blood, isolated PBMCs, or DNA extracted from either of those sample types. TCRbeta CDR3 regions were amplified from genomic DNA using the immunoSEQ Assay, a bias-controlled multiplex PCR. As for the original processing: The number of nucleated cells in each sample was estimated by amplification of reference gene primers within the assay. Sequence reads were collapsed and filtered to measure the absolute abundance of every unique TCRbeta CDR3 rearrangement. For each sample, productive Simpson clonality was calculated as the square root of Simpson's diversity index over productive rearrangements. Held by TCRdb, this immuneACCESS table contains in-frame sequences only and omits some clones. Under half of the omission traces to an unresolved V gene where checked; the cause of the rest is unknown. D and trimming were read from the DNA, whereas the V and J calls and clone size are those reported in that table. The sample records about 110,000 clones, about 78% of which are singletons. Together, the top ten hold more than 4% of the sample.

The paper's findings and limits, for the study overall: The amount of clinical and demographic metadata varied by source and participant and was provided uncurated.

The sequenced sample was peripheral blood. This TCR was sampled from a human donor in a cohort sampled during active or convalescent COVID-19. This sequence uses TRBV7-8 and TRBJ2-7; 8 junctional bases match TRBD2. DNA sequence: TGTGCCAGCAGCCTGTCAAGGACTAGCCACTCCTACGAGCAGTACTTC. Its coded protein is CASSLSRTSHSYEQYF.